This TCR beta chain was sequenced in a study of T cells of healthy individuals (dated by TCRdb to 2016 to 2018). The library came from 5' RACE. Sequencing used an Illumina MiSeq. TCRdb ran its own pipeline on the public reads, namely fastp trimming at Q25 and MiXCR clone calling, and kept in-frame beta chains. Rows are combined by CDR3 protein, so each entry shows the most common genes and DNA. The sample data list about 96,000 distinct CDR3 sequences, and 17% of these were observed just once. Under 7.5% of the sample goes to the ten largest clones. As for this clonotype: It lacks a known antigen. Base qualities are not at hand, and no much larger clone is one base apart.

The receptor comes from a human donor in good health.

The CDR3 corresponds to CASVGTKNIQYF. Here is the DNA: TGTGCCAGCGTGGGAACCAAAAACATTCAGTACTTC. The V gene is TRBV2 and the J gene is TRBJ2-4; the D gene is unclear. The CDR3 starts with the cysteine, ends with the phenylalanine, and has 12 residues. CDR3 DNA only is kept here, 36 bases in frame from base 1. V is cut by 8 bases and J by 2 bases, and the space between the germline ends is 7 bases. From a lookup of the germline V gene, CDR1 and CDR2 are SNHLY and FYNNEI.